What follows is one TCR beta chain and its context. Its antigen is not known. The germline CDR1 and CDR2 sequences are MDHEN and SYDVKM. Trimming shortened V by 3 bases and J by 4 bases, and 15 bases separated the two germline ends. CDR3 length: 15 amino acids. The data are from a study of cytomegalovirus exposure and HLA in healthy donors. The study ran its PCR with 60 Vbeta and 13 Jbeta primers. The repertoire was sequenced with immunoSEQ multiplex PCR; TCRdb's copy has only in-frame clones and lacks some. The data contain some 200,000 clones, about 80% of them singletons. Overall study findings and caveats: Further analysis, carried out later, found HLA-associated TCR beta chains more clonally expanded than equally common other chains. Using the classifier, cytomegalovirus status was reportedly diagnosed with high specificity and sensitivity.

The rearrangement links TRBV28 to TRBJ1-1; tentative D call: TRBD1 (6 bases). Sequencing was carried out using PBMCs. This sequence originates from a woman aged 50 to 60 in good health and CMV-seronegative. In nucleotides, the CDR3 is TGTGCCAGCAGTTTTTCGGGGGGCAGTGGCACTGAAGCTTTCTTT. Translating gives CASSFSGGSGTEAFF. The whole variable domain, filled in from reference TRBV28 and TRBJ1-1, reads DVKVTQSSRYLVKRTGEKVFLECVQDMDHENMFWYRQDPGLGLRLIYFSYDVKMKEKGDIPEGYSVSREKKERFSLILESASTNQTSMYLCASSFSGGSGTEAFFGQGTRLTVV.